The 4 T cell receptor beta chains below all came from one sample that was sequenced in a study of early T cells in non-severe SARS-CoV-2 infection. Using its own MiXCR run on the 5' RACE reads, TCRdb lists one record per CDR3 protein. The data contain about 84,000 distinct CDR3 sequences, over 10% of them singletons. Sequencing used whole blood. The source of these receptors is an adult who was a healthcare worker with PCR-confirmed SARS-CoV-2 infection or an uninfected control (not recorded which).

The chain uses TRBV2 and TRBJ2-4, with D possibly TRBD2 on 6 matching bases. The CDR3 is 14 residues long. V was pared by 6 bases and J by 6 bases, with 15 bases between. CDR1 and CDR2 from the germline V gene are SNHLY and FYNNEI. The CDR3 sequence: CASSEGRTPNIQYF. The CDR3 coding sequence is TGTGCCAGCAGCGAGGGGAGGACCCCAAACATTCAGTACTTC.

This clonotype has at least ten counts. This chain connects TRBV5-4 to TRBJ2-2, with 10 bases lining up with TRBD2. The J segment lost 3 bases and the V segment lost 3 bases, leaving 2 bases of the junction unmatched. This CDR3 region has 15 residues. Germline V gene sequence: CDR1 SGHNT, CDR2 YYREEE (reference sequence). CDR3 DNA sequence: TGTGCCAGCAGCTCTAGCGGGGGCTACACCGGGGAGCTGTTTTTT. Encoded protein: CASSSSGGYTGELFF.

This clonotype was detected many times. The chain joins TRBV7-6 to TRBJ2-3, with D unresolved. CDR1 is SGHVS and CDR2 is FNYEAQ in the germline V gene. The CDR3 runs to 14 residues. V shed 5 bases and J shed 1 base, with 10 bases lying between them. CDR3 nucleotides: TGTGCCAGCAGCCAGCGCCTCCGCACAGATACGCAGTATTTT. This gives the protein CASSQRLRTDTQYF.

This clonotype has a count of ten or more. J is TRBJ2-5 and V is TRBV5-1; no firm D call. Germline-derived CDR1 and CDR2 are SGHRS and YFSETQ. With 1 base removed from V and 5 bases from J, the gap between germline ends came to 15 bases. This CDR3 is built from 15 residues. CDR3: CASSLRRAQSETQYF. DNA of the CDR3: TGCGCCAGCAGCTTGAGGCGCGCACAGTCGGAGACCCAGTACTTC.